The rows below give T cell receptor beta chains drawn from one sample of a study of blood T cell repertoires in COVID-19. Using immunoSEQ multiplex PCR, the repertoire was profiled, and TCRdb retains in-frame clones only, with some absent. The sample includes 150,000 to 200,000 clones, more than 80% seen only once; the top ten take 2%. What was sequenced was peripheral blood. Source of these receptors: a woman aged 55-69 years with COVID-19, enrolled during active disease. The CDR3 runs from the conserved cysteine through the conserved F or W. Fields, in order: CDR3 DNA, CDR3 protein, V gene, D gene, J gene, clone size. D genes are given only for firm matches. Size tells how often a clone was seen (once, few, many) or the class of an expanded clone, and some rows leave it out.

CDR3nt: TGTGCCAGCAGCTTAGTACGTAGGCGGGATACGCAGTATTTT
CDR3aa: CASSLVRRRDTQYF
v_gene: TRBV11-2
d_gene: -
j_gene: TRBJ2-3
abundance: -

CDR3nt: TGTGCCTCACGTATGCTACCTAATGAAAAACTGTTTTTT
CDR3aa: CASRMLPNEKLFF
v_gene: TRBV10-3
d_gene: -
j_gene: TRBJ1-4
abundance: -

CDR3nt: TGTGCCAGCTCCCCCCCCGGTACAACTAATGAAAAACTGTTTTTT
CDR3aa: CASSPPGTTNEKLFF
v_gene: TRBV18
d_gene: -
j_gene: TRBJ1-4
abundance: -

CDR3nt: TGTGCCAGCAGTTTATCGTACAGTTATAATTCACCCCTCCACTTT
CDR3aa: CASSLSYSYNSPLHF
v_gene: TRBV27
d_gene: -
j_gene: TRBJ1-6
abundance: -

CDR3nt: TGTGCCAGCACCACCCCGCGGGGGAGCACTGAAGCTTTCTTT
CDR3aa: CASTTPRGSTEAFF
v_gene: TRBV6-5
d_gene: -
j_gene: TRBJ1-1
abundance: -

CDR3nt: TGTGCCAGCAGCTTAGCCTTCTCAGGGTATGGCTACACCTTC
CDR3aa: CASSLAFSGYGYTF
v_gene: TRBV11-2
d_gene: -
j_gene: TRBJ1-2
abundance: -

CDR3nt: TGCGCCAGCAGCTTGGCCGGGACAGGGGATGGCTACACCTTC
CDR3aa: CASSLAGTGDGYTF
v_gene: TRBV5-1
d_gene: TRBD1
j_gene: TRBJ1-2
abundance: -

CDR3nt: TGTGCCAGCAGCTTGGGACTAGCGACGGAGACCCAGTACTTC
CDR3aa: CASSLGLATETQYF
v_gene: TRBV7-7
d_gene: TRBD2
j_gene: TRBJ2-5
abundance: -

CDR3nt: TGCGCCAGCAGCCAAGATCCTACAGGGGGTCGCGGCTACACCTTC
CDR3aa: CASSQDPTGGRGYTF
v_gene: TRBV4-3
d_gene: TRBD1
j_gene: TRBJ1-2
abundance: -

CDR3nt: TGTGCCAGTAGTATAAGTGGGAGGACTGAAGCTTTCTTT
CDR3aa: CASSISGRTEAFF
v_gene: TRBV19
d_gene: -
j_gene: TRBJ1-1
abundance: -

CDR3nt: TGCGCCAGCAGCCAAGGCGGGGGGGGCCCCTACGAGCAGTACTTC
CDR3aa: CASSQGGGGPYEQYF
v_gene: TRBV4-1
d_gene: TRBD2
j_gene: TRBJ2-7
abundance: -

CDR3nt: TGTGCCAGCAGTCCGACTAGCGGGGTTTACAATGAGCAGTTCTTC
CDR3aa: CASSPTSGVYNEQFF
v_gene: TRBV2
d_gene: TRBD2
j_gene: TRBJ2-1
abundance: -

CDR3nt: TGCGCCAGCAGCTTCCGACAGGGGAACACTGAAGCTTTCTTT
CDR3aa: CASSFRQGNTEAFF
v_gene: TRBV5-1
d_gene: TRBD1
j_gene: TRBJ1-1
abundance: -

CDR3nt: TGCGCCAGCACCGGACAAAAAAGAGGTGAGCAGTTCTTC
CDR3aa: CASTGQKRGEQFF
v_gene: TRBV10-2
d_gene: -
j_gene: TRBJ2-1
abundance: once

CDR3nt: TGCGCCAGCAGCTTCATCCAAGGGGCGAACACTGAAGCTTTCTTT
CDR3aa: CASSFIQGANTEAFF
v_gene: TRBV5-1
d_gene: -
j_gene: TRBJ1-1
abundance: -

CDR3nt: TGTGCCAGCAGCTTACGGGCGGGGGGAAATACAGATACGCAGTATTTT
CDR3aa: CASSLRAGGNTDTQYF
v_gene: TRBV7-9
d_gene: TRBD2
j_gene: TRBJ2-3
abundance: -

CDR3nt: TGTGCCAGCAGCCTGAGCATCGTCTACGAGCAGTACTTC
CDR3aa: CASSLSIVYEQYF
v_gene: TRBV5-6
d_gene: -
j_gene: TRBJ2-7
abundance: -

CDR3nt: TGCAGCGTTGGGGTACAGGATACGCAGTATTTT
CDR3aa: CSVGVQDTQYF
v_gene: TRBV29-1
d_gene: -
j_gene: TRBJ2-3
abundance: -

CDR3nt: TGTGCCAGTACCACAGGGGGCGGTGGCTACACCTTC
CDR3aa: CASTTGGGGYTF
v_gene: TRBV19
d_gene: TRBD1
j_gene: TRBJ1-2
abundance: -

CDR3nt: TGCGCCAGCAGCTTGGGTGGAGCACTCTTCTCCTACGAGCAGTACTTC
CDR3aa: CASSLGGALFSYEQYF
v_gene: TRBV5-1
d_gene: -
j_gene: TRBJ2-7
abundance: -

CDR3nt: TGTGCCATCAGTGAGTTAGGGGCTCTGATGAACCCTAATGAAAAACTGTTTTTT
CDR3aa: CAISELGALMNPNEKLFF
v_gene: TRBV10-3
d_gene: -
j_gene: TRBJ1-4
abundance: -

CDR3nt: TGTGCCAGCAGTCAGGACAGGGAGACTGAAGCTTTCTTT
CDR3aa: CASSQDRETEAFF
v_gene: TRBV6-4
d_gene: TRBD1
j_gene: TRBJ1-1
abundance: -

CDR3nt: TGTGCCAGCAGTTACGACAGGGATCAGCCCCAGCATTTT
CDR3aa: CASSYDRDQPQHF
v_gene: TRBV6-5
d_gene: TRBD1
j_gene: TRBJ1-5
abundance: -

CDR3nt: TGTGCCAGCCAACAGGGGACCCTGAACACTGAAGCTTTCTTT
CDR3aa: CASQQGTLNTEAFF
v_gene: TRBV6-5
d_gene: TRBD1
j_gene: TRBJ1-1
abundance: -

CDR3nt: TGTGCCAGTAGCCCCGTCGGGCAGGGGCCGCAAAAGTGGGGTGGCTACACCTTC
CDR3aa: CASSPVGQGPQKWGGYTF
v_gene: TRBV19
d_gene: -
j_gene: TRBJ1-2
abundance: -

CDR3nt: TGTGCCAGTAGTTACCTAAATTCACCCCTCCACTTT
CDR3aa: CASSYLNSPLHF
v_gene: TRBV19
d_gene: -
j_gene: TRBJ1-6
abundance: -

CDR3nt: TGTGCCAGTAGCCCCACAGGTTCCTCTGTCCACAAGAACACTGAAGCTTTCTTT
CDR3aa: CASSPTGSSVHKNTEAFF
v_gene: TRBV19
d_gene: -
j_gene: TRBJ1-1
abundance: -

CDR3nt: TGTGCCAGCAGCGGACCTCCATCTATGGACAGGGCCACAGATACGCAGTATTTT
CDR3aa: CASSGPPSMDRATDTQYF
v_gene: TRBV7-9
d_gene: TRBD1
j_gene: TRBJ2-3
abundance: once

CDR3nt: TGTGCCAGCAGCTTAAAGGGACTAGCGGGGTTAAGGTCCTACGAGCAGTACTTC
CDR3aa: CASSLKGLAGLRSYEQYF
v_gene: TRBV7-2
d_gene: TRBD2
j_gene: TRBJ2-7
abundance: -

CDR3nt: TGTGCCAGCAGCTCCCGTCGGGACAGCCTTGGAGATACGCAGTATTTT
CDR3aa: CASSSRRDSLGDTQYF
v_gene: TRBV7-9
d_gene: TRBD1
j_gene: TRBJ2-3
abundance: -

CDR3nt: TGTGCCAGCAGCCCAGACAGGGGCAGTACCCAGTACTTC
CDR3aa: CASSPDRGSTQYF
v_gene: TRBV7-8
d_gene: TRBD1
j_gene: TRBJ2-7
abundance: -

CDR3nt: TGTGCCAGTAATGATCCGGGAACTGAAGCTTTCTTT
CDR3aa: CASNDPGTEAFF
v_gene: TRBV19
d_gene: -
j_gene: TRBJ1-1
abundance: -

CDR3nt: TGTGCCAGCTCTGCACGGGAGTCCTACGAGCAGTACTTC
CDR3aa: CASSARESYEQYF
v_gene: TRBV11-3
d_gene: -
j_gene: TRBJ2-7
abundance: -

CDR3nt: TGTGCCAGTAGTCTGGGACAGGGGACTGAAAAACTGTTTTTT
CDR3aa: CASSLGQGTEKLFF
v_gene: TRBV19
d_gene: TRBD1
j_gene: TRBJ1-4
abundance: -

CDR3nt: TGTGCCAGCAGCCAAAATTACCAGAATTCACCCCTCCACTTT
CDR3aa: CASSQNYQNSPLHF
v_gene: TRBV3-1/TRBV3-2
d_gene: -
j_gene: TRBJ1-6
abundance: -

CDR3nt: TGTGCCAGCAGTGGGGCCTTCTACGAGCAGTACTTC
CDR3aa: CASSGAFYEQYF
v_gene: TRBV2
d_gene: -
j_gene: TRBJ2-7
abundance: -

CDR3nt: TGTGCCAGTGGAGGTACCGGGACAGGGGCCTTTAACACTGAAGCTTTCTTT
CDR3aa: CASGGTGTGAFNTEAFF
v_gene: TRBV19
d_gene: TRBD1
j_gene: TRBJ1-1
abundance: -

CDR3nt: TGTGCCAGCAGCTTACTGGGGGGGAGCAATCAGCCCCAGCATTTT
CDR3aa: CASSLLGGSNQPQHF
v_gene: TRBV7-3
d_gene: -
j_gene: TRBJ1-5
abundance: -

CDR3nt: TGTGCCAGCAGCTTTGGAGCCTCTAGGGGACAGGAACTTAACTATGGCTACACCTTC
CDR3aa: CASSFGASRGQELNYGYTF
v_gene: TRBV5-6
d_gene: TRBD1
j_gene: TRBJ1-2
abundance: -

CDR3nt: TGTGCCAGCTCACACGCGGTGGACAGGGAGACATACACCTTC
CDR3aa: CASSHAVDRETYTF
v_gene: TRBV18
d_gene: TRBD1
j_gene: TRBJ1-2
abundance: -

CDR3nt: TGTGCCAGCAGTTACTCCCAGGTGAACACTGAAGCTTTCTTT
CDR3aa: CASSYSQVNTEAFF
v_gene: TRBV6-2/TRBV6-3
d_gene: -
j_gene: TRBJ1-1
abundance: -

CDR3nt: TGTGCCAGCAGGCCCGCGGGGGTACATGAGCAGTTCTTC
CDR3aa: CASRPAGVHEQFF
v_gene: TRBV12-3/TRBV12-4
d_gene: TRBD2
j_gene: TRBJ2-1
abundance: once

CDR3nt: TGTGCCACCAGCAGAGGGGGAGGGGACTCAAGGACCCAGTACTTC
CDR3aa: CATSRGGGDSRTQYF
v_gene: TRBV15
d_gene: TRBD2
j_gene: TRBJ2-5
abundance: -

CDR3nt: TGCGCCAGCAGTCAACCAACAGGCCCGTCTGCCGGGGAGCTGTTTTTT
CDR3aa: CASSQPTGPSAGELFF
v_gene: TRBV23-1
d_gene: -
j_gene: TRBJ2-2
abundance: -

CDR3nt: TGTGCCAGCAGCCCGCAGGAGGGACAGGGTTCCTACGAGCAGTACTTC
CDR3aa: CASSPQEGQGSYEQYF
v_gene: TRBV3-1/TRBV3-2
d_gene: TRBD1
j_gene: TRBJ2-7
abundance: -

CDR3nt: TGTGCCACCAGCAGAGATCAGCGCGGTGAGCAGTTCTTC
CDR3aa: CATSRDQRGEQFF
v_gene: TRBV15
d_gene: -
j_gene: TRBJ2-1
abundance: -

CDR3nt: TGTGCCAGCAGCTTACGGTCCGGCAATCAGCCCCAGCATTTT
CDR3aa: CASSLRSGNQPQHF
v_gene: TRBV7-2
d_gene: -
j_gene: TRBJ1-5
abundance: -

CDR3nt: TGTGCCAGCACCAATGAAGGGCAGGGGAGACAGCCCCAGCATTTT
CDR3aa: CASTNEGQGRQPQHF
v_gene: TRBV2
d_gene: -
j_gene: TRBJ1-5
abundance: once

CDR3nt: TGTGCCTGGAGTGTACAGGGCTACGAGACCCAGTACTTC
CDR3aa: CAWSVQGYETQYF
v_gene: TRBV30
d_gene: -
j_gene: TRBJ2-5
abundance: once

CDR3nt: TGTGCCAGCGGGACCCCTGGGAGGGTGAACACTGAAGCTTTCTTT
CDR3aa: CASGTPGRVNTEAFF
v_gene: TRBV9
d_gene: -
j_gene: TRBJ1-1
abundance: -